This T cell receptor (beta chain) was profiled in a study of cytomegalovirus exposure and HLA in healthy donors. Per the germline V gene, CDR1 is SGHDT and CDR2 is YYEEEE. The CDR3 runs 16 residues. V gave up 2 bases and J gave up 2 bases; unmatched junction bases: 8. This clone was detected once. Vbeta (60) and Jbeta (13) primers were used in the PCR. Profiled with immunoSEQ multiplex PCR; TCRdb holds only in-frame clones, not every one. The data show about 140,000 clones, 60% to 85% seen once. Sequencing input: PBMCs. The J gene is TRBJ2-7, the V gene TRBV5-6, with TRBD1 identical over 9 bases. The receptor was derived from a man aged 35 to 55 in good health and CMV-seropositive. The CDR3, as DNA: TGTGCCAGCAGCTTAAAAACAGGGGGCTGGACCTACGAGCAGTACTTC. Translation: CASSLKTGGWTYEQYF.